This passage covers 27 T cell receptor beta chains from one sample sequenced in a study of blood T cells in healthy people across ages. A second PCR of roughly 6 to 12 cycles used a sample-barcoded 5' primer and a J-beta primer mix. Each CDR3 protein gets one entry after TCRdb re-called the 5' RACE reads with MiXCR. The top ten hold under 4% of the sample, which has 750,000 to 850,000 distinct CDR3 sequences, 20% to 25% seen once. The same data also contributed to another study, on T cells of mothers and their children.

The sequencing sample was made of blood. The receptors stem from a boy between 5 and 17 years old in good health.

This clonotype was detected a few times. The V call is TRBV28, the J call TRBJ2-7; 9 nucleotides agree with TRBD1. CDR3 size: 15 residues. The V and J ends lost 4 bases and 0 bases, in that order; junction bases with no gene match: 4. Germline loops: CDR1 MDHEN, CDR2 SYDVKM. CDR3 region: CASSYRGLASYEQYF. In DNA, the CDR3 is TGTGCCAGCAGTTACAGGGGGCTCGCCTCCTACGAGCAGTACTTC.

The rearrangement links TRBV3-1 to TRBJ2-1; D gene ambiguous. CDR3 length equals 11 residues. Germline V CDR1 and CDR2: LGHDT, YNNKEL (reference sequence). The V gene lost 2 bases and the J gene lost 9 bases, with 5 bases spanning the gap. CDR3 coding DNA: TGTGCCAGCAGCCAATATGGTGAGCAGTTCTTC. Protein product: CASSQYGEQFF.

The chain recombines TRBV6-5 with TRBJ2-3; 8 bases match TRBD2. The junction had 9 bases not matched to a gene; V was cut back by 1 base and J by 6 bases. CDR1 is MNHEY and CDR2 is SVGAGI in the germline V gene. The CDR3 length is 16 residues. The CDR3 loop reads CASSYFLAAGVDTQYF. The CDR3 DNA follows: TGTGCCAGCAGTTACTTTTTGGCAGCGGGAGTCGATACGCAGTATTTT.

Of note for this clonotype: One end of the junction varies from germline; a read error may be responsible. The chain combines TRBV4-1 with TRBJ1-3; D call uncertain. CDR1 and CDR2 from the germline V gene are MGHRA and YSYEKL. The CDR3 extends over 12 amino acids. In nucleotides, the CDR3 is TGCGCCAGCAGCCAAGATGGAAACACCGTATATTTT. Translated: CASSQDGNTVYF.

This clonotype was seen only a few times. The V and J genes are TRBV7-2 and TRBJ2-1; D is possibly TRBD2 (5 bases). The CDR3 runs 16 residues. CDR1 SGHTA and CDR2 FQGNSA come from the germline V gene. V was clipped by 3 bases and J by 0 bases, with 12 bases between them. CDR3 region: CASSFLAESSYNEQFF. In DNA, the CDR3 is TGTGCCAGCAGCTTTCTAGCTGAGAGCTCCTACAATGAGCAGTTCTTC.

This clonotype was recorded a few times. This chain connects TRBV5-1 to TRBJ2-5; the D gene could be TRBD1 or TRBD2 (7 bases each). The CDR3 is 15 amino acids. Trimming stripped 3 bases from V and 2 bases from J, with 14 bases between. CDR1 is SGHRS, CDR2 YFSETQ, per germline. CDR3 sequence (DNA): TGCGCCAGCAGCTGGGGGGGGACAGAACAAGAGACCCAGTACTTC. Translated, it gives CASSWGGTEQETQYF.

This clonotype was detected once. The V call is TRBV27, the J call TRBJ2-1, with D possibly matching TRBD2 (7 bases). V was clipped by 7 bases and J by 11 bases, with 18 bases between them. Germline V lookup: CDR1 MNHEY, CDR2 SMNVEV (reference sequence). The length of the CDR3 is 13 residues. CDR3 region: CASTSSGGGKQFF. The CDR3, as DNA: TGTGCCAGCACGAGCTCGGGCGGGGGCAAGCAGTTCTTC.

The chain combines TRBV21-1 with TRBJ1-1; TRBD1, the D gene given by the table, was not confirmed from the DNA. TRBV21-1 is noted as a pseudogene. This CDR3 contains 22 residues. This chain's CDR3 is CASSPPQTNKNSAGRMNTEAFF. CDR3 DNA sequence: TGTGCCAGCAGCCCCCCCCAAACCAATAAAAACTCGGCAGGTCGTATGAACACTGAAGCTTTCTTT.

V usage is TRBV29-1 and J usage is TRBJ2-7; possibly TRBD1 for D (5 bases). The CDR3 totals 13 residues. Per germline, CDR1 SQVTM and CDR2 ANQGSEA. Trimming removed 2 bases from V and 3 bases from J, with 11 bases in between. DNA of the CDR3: TGCAGCGTTGAACCGCCAGGGCGCTACGAGCAGTACTTC. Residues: CSVEPPGRYEQYF.

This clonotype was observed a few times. The CDR3 DNA reads as TGTGCCAGCAGCCCCCGACAGAAAAAGGATGGCTACACCTTC. Translation: CASSPRQKKDGYTF. The V and J genes are TRBV7-9 and TRBJ1-2; a weak D match, TRBD1 (5 bases). Germline V gene sequence: CDR1 SEHNR, CDR2 FQNEAQ (reference sequence). V lost 5 bases and J lost 6, with 16 bases in between. CDR3 length: 14 residues. Combining the CDR3 with reference TRBV7-9 and TRBJ1-2 gives the whole variable domain DTGVSQNPRHKITKRGQNVTFRCDPISEHNRLYWYRQTLGQGPEFLTYFQNEAQLEKSRLLSDRFSAERPKGSFSTLEIQRTEQGDSAMYLCASSPRQKKDGYTFGSGTRLTVV.

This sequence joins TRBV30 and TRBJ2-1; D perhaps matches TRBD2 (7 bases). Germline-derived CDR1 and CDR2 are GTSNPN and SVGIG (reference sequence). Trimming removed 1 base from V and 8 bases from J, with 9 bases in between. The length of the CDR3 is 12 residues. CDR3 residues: CAWSGGGHEQFF. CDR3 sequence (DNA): TGTGCCTGGAGTGGGGGGGGGCATGAGCAGTTCTTC.

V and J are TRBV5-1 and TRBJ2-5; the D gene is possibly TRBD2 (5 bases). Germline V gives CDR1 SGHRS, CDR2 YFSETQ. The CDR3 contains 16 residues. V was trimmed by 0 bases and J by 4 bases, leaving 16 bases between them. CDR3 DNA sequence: TGCGCCAGCAGCTTGGTCCCGGACTGGACTGCAGAGACCCAGTACTTC. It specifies CASSLVPDWTAETQYF.

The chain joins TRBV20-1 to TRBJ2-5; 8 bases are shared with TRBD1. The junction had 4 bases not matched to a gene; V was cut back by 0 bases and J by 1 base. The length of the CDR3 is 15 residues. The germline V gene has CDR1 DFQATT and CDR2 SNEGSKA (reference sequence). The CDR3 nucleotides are TGCAGTGCTAGAGACATCGACAGGGGCCAAGAGACCCAGTACTTC. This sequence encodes CSARDIDRGQETQYF.

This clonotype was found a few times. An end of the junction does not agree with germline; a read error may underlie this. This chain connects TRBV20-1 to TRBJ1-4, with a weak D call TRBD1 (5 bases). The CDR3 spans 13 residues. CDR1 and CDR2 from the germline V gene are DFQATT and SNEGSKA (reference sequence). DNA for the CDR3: TGCAGTGCCCACGGGACGGACTCCCCTAACGGAGGTTTT. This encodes CSAHGTDSPNGGF.

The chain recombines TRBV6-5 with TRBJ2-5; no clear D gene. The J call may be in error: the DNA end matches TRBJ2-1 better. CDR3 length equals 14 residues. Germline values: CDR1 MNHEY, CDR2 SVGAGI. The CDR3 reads CASSYGSRSNEQFF. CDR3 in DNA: TGTGCCAGCAGCTACGGGTCTAGATCCAATGAGCAGTTCTTC.

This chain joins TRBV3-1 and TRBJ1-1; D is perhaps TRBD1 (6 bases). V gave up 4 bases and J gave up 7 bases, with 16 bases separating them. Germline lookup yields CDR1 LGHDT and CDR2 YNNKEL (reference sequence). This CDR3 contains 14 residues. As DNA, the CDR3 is TGTGCCAGCAGCCCCAGGGGTGCGGCAGGTGAAGCTTTCTTT. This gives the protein CASSPRGAAGEAFF.

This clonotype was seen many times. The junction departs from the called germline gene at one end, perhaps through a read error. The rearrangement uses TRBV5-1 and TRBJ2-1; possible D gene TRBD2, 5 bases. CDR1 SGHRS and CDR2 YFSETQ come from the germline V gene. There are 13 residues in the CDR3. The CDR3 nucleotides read TGTGCCAGCAGTTCGACTACCTACAATGAGCAGTTCTTC. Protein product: CASSSTTYNEQFF.

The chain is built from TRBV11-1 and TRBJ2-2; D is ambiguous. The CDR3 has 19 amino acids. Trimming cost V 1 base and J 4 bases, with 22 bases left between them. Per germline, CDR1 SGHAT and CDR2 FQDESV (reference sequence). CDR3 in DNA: TGTGCCAGCAGCTTAGACTCGGATCCCCTGGGCCAGCCCACCGGGGAGCTGTTTTTT. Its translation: CASSLDSDPLGQPTGELFF.

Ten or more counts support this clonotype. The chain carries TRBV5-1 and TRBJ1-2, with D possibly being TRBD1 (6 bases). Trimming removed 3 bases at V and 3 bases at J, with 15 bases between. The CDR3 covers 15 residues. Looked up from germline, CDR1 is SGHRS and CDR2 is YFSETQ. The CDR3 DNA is TGCGCCAGCAGCTCCAGGGGACCCTTTTACTATGGCTACACCTTC. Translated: CASSSRGPFYYGYTF.

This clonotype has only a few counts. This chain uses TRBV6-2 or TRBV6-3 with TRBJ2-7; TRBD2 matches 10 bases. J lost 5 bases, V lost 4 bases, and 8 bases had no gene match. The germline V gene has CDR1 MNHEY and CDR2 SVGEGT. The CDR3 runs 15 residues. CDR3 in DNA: TGTGCCAGCAGTTCCAGCGGGGGGGCCGAGGACGAGCAGTACTTC. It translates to CASSSSGGAEDEQYF.

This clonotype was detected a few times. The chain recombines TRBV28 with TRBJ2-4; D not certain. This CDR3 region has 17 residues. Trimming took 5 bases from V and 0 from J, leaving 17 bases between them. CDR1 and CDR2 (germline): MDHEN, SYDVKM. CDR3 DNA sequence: TGTGCCAGCAGTCCTCCAGATCCCCTTCTAGCCAAAAACATTCAGTACTTC. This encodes CASSPPDPLLAKNIQYF.

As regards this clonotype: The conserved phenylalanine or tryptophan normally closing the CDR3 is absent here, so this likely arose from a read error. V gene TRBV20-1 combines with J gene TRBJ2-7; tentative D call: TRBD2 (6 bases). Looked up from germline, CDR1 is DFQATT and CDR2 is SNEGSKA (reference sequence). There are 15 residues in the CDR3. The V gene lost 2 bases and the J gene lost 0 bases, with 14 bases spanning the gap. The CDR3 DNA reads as TGCAGTGCTAGAAGGAGCGGGCCAAGCTCCTACGAGCAGTACCTC. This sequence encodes CSARRSGPSSYEQYL.

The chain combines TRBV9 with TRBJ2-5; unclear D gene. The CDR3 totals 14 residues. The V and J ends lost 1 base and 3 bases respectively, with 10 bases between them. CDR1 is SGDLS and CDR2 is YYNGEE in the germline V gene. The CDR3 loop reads CASSVSGLKETQYF. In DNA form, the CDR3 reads TGTGCCAGCAGCGTATCCGGTCTCAAAGAGACCCAGTACTTC.

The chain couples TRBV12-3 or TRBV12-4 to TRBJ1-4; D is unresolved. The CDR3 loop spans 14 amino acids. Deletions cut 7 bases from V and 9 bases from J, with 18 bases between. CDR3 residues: CASTPQGRSQKLFF. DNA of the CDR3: TGTGCCAGCACTCCCCAAGGGAGATCTCAAAAACTGTTTTTT.

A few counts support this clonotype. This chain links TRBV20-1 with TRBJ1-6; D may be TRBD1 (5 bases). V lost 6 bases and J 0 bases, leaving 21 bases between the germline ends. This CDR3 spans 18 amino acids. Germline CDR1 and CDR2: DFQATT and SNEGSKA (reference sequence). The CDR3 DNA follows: TGCAGTGCGGGGCCCGGAAAGAGAGCATACTCCTATAATTCACCCCTCCACTTT. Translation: CSAGPGKRAYSYNSPLHF.

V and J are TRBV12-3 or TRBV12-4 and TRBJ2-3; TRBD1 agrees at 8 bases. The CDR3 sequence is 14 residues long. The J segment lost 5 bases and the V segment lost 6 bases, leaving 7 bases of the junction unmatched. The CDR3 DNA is TGTGCCAGCAGGGCCGGACAGGGAATAGATACGCAGTATTTT. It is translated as CASRAGQGIDTQYF.

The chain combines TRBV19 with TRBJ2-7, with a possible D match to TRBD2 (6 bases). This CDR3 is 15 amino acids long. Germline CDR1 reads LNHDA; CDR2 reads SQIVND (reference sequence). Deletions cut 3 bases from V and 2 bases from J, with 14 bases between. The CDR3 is CASSISASETYEQYF. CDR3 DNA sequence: TGTGCCAGTAGTATTAGCGCTAGCGAGACCTACGAGCAGTACTTC.